Given below is one TCR beta chain in context. Antigen: not known. V was clipped by 0 bases and J by 13 bases, with 18 bases between them. This CDR3 contains 15 residues. Germline CDR1 and CDR2: ENHRY and SYGVKD. Using immunoSEQ multiplex PCR, the repertoire was profiled, and TCRdb retains in-frame clones only, with some absent. This sample has about 160,000 clones, with 94% found just once. The record originates from a study of T cell responses to AZD1222 COVID-19 vaccine. Overall study findings and caveats: Unmutated variant regions are reportedly targeted by nearly half of spike-specific TCRs. The breadth and depth of Spike-specific TCRs increased once two AZD1222 doses had been given. Seropositive at baseline were only a handful of AZD1222 recipients. White British ancestry dominated among donors, who included more females, and clonal diversity was possibly underestimated.

This sample comprised peripheral blood, obtained on day 0 of AZD1222 vaccination. V is TRBV10-3 and J is TRBJ1-4, with D possibly TRBD1 on 6 matching bases. The origin of this receptor is an adult in good health. The CDR3 bases are TGTGCCATCAGTGAGTCGCCAGGGGCGAAGGTGGGACTGTTTTTT. Protein sequence: CAISESPGAKVGLFF.